Listed below are T cell receptor beta chains from one sample, sequenced in a study of blood T cell repertoires in COVID-19. The protocol was immunoSEQ multiplex PCR, while the TCRdb copy is restricted to in-frame clones and leaves out a portion. The sample has 150,000 to 200,000 clones, roughly 87% seen once. The specimen was peripheral blood. These receptors were taken from a man between 18 and 35 years old who had recovered from COVID-19. CDR3s include the opening cysteine and the closing phenylalanine or tryptophan. Expanded clones get a size class; other rows say once, few or many, or leave the size out.

V: TRBV3-1/TRBV3-2
size: NA
CDR3: CASSQDTVSGQPQHF

V: TRBV10-3
size: NA
CDR3: CAISEGTRGETQYF

V: TRBV6-2/TRBV6-3
size: NA
CDR3: CASSYSSGTHYNEQFF

V: TRBV28
size: NA
CDR3: CASSPFTEDPRYEQYF

V: TRBV3-1/TRBV3-2
size: few
CDR3: CASSQNWGTGGFRSYNEQFF

V: TRBV3-1/TRBV3-2
size: NA
CDR3: CASSPLGLNTEAFF

V: TRBV6-6
size: NA
CDR3: CASSYQRGTDTQYF

V: TRBV5-1
size: NA
CDR3: CASSGPLSTDTQYF

V: TRBV6-5
size: once
CDR3: CASTRESGGTYEQYF

V: TRBV4-1
size: NA
CDR3: CASSQDPGVGTEAFF

V: TRBV7-2
size: NA
CDR3: CASSETGFYEQYF

V: TRBV6-5
size: once
CDR3: CASGLSSYEQYF

V: TRBV9
size: NA
CDR3: CASSVGSSSYEQYF

V: TRBV18
size: NA
CDR3: CASSPSRDNEQFF

V: TRBV12-3/TRBV12-4
size: once
CDR3: CASTSSYEQYF

V: TRBV7-2
size: few
CDR3: CASSTPGTGNYEQYF

V: TRBV15
size: once
CDR3: CATSRDLADTQYF

V: TRBV9
size: NA
CDR3: CASSVDHRVVQPQHF

V: TRBV10-3
size: NA
CDR3: CAISGNAGTSGRVGSYEQYF

V: TRBV27
size: NA
CDR3: CASSHLLAADNEQFF

V: TRBV11-1
size: NA
CDR3: CASTRLSGTYNEQFF

V: TRBV4-1
size: NA
CDR3: CASSQDSGLAFPGPYNEQFF

V: TRBV3-1/TRBV3-2
size: NA
CDR3: CASGYGRRGHSPLHF

V: TRBV5-1
size: NA
CDR3: CASSLAGASGTTDTQYF

V: TRBV10-2
size: few
CDR3: CASSGRDPARYNEQFF

V: TRBV6-2/TRBV6-3
size: NA
CDR3: CASSSQAGGYYEQYF

V: TRBV27
size: NA
CDR3: CASSLSTGTVSYEQYF

V: TRBV5-4
size: NA
CDR3: CASSLETGRNEQFF

V: TRBV7-2
size: NA
CDR3: CASRDTVVPGYTF

V: TRBV9
size: NA
CDR3: CASSVGQGGNTEAFF

V: TRBV2
size: NA
CDR3: CASRRKAGTGGAETNEKLFF

V: TRBV28
size: once
CDR3: CASSFPREALQYEQYF

V: TRBV7-9
size: NA
CDR3: CASSSRGAGSTGELFF

V: TRBV10-3
size: NA
CDR3: CAITGDSYNEQFF

V: TRBV28
size: NA
CDR3: CASTAPRGGLTDTEAFF

V: TRBV7-8
size: many
CDR3: CASSPPRQETQYF

V: TRBV5-4
size: few
CDR3: CASSGGFQTDSPLHF

V: TRBV19
size: once
CDR3: CASSIVGPGGPNEQFF

V: TRBV6-5
size: NA
CDR3: CASRPRIYSGNTIYF

V: TRBV7-2
size: NA
CDR3: CASSAHRVGTDTQYF

V: TRBV25-1
size: NA
CDR3: CASTGQGAGNTIYF

V: TRBV18
size: NA
CDR3: CASSTDIHSNQPQHF

V: TRBV4-3
size: once
CDR3: CASSQDRSSYNEQFF

V: TRBV27
size: few
CDR3: CASRSGTASRGANVLTF

V: TRBV18
size: NA
CDR3: CASSPPETRSDTQYF

V: TRBV6-2/TRBV6-3
size: NA
CDR3: CASSFLRDYSNEQFF

V: TRBV7-2
size: NA
CDR3: CASSLVRTGGTQYF

V: TRBV4-3
size: NA
CDR3: CASSQGLGQLLTF

V: TRBV3-1/TRBV3-2
size: once
CDR3: CASSLNSVRVEQYF

V: TRBV6-2/TRBV6-3
size: NA
CDR3: CASSYSTGAEYF

V: TRBV3-1/TRBV3-2
size: NA
CDR3: CASSQGQGGNTIYF

V: TRBV7-2
size: NA
CDR3: CASTDPRREPYNEQFF

V: TRBV4-3
size: once
CDR3: CASSQGAKGTEAFF